This T cell receptor (beta chain) was retrieved from a study of beta chain features in type 1 diabetes. Regarding the study as a whole: Possibly, sequencing cDNA over-represented cells that had high TCR expression levels. Type 1 diabetes patients had TCRB CDR3s that were shorter (moderately but significantly so) in all four CD4+ subsets.

Unmatched junction bases numbered 5, after V lost 6 bases and J lost 7 bases. This CDR3 region has 14 residues. Germline V gene sequence: CDR1 SGDLS, CDR2 YYNGEE. Comments on this clone: Antigen: not known.

Isolated RNA was reverse transcribed in full, so expressed TCRB transcripts were sequenced. Clones were read by immunoSEQ multiplex PCR, and TCRdb kept only the in-frame ones, dropping some. The sample has around 710,000 clones; under 15% are singletons. The receptor's source is a young man with type 1 diabetes. The rearrangement uses TRBV9 and TRBJ2-6; 9 bases are shared with TRBD1. Input material: naive CD4+ T cells from blood. CDR3 in amino acids: CASNTGGIANVLTF. CDR3 in DNA: TGTGCCAGCAACACAGGGGGCATCGCCAACGTCCTGACTTTC.